These 17 T cell receptor beta chains share one sample of origin, sequenced in a study of regulatory T cells in long-lasting Graves disease. Investigators prepared the TCR beta libraries by applying iRepertoire HTBI primers and Arm-PCR of CDR3 regions. TCRdb re-called the multiplex PCR reads through MiXCR, storing one row per CDR3 protein. Of 450,000 to 600,000 distinct CDR3 sequences in the sample, roughly 12% were seen once. Time point described: newly diagnosed GD, antithyroid drugs for less than 3 months. RNA extracted from PBMCs served as the sequencing template. The same data also contributed to another study, on T cells in Graves' hyperthyroidism and ophthalmopathy.

The sequences come from peripheral blood mononuclear cells (PBMCs), collected at new diagnosis, from a patient treated with antithyroid drugs. All receptors come from a man under 40 with Graves disease.

The chain uses TRBV19 and TRBJ1-5; 8 positions agree with TRBD1. Germline V lookup: CDR1 LNHDA, CDR2 SQIVND (reference sequence). The trim removed 2 bases at V and 2 bases at J, leaving 5 bases unmatched. The CDR3 is 16 amino acids. The CDR3 DNA reads as TGTGCCAGTAGTATATCCCCAGGGGGCGGCAATCAGCCCCAGCATTTT. As protein: CASSISPGGGNQPQHF. Drawing the rest from reference TRBV19 and TRBJ1-5, the complete variable domain is DGGITQSPKYLFRKEGQNVTLSCEQNLNHDAMYWYRQDPGQGLRLIYYSQIVNDFQKGDIAEGYSVSREKKESFPLTVTSAQKNPTAFYLCASSISPGGGNQPQHFGDGTRLSIL.

This clonotype has only a few counts. The CDR3 nucleotides read TGCGCCAGCAGCTTTACCGGGACTAGCGGGAGTCGGTATGAGCAGTTCTTC. Its translation: CASSFTGTSGSRYEQFF. This rearrangement joins TRBV5-1 to TRBJ2-1, with 14 bases identical to TRBD2. Germline values: CDR1 SGHRS, CDR2 YFSETQ. CDR3 length: 17 amino acids. Losses at the gene ends were 2 bases for V and 8 bases for J; bases not matched to a gene: 9.

This clonotype was recorded many times. The chain links TRBV28 to TRBJ2-3; D gene uncertain. Germline assignment: CDR1 MDHEN and CDR2 SYDVKM. The CDR3 extends over 17 amino acids. With 10 bases removed from V and 2 bases from J, the gap between germline ends came to 25 bases. CDR3 sequence: CATIHRGSRPITDTQYF. The CDR3 DNA reads TGTGCCACCATACACCGCGGCTCACGTCCAATCACAGATACGCAGTATTTT.

This clonotype was seen ten or more times. V is TRBV5-1 and J is TRBJ2-7; 11 bases agree with TRBD2. The ends lost 0 bases at V and 3 bases at J; junction bases unmatched: 2. The CDR3 extends over 15 amino acids. Germline CDR1 reads SGHRS; CDR2 reads YFSETQ. The CDR3 sequence is CASSLVGTSGYEQYF. DNA of the CDR3: TGCGCCAGCAGCTTGGTCGGGACTAGCGGCTACGAGCAGTACTTC.

The DNA for the CDR3 is TGTGCCAGCGGGAGACTAGCGAGTAGCTCCTACAATGAGCAGTTCTTC. The encoded protein is CASGRLASSSYNEQFF. The chain has TRBV6-1 and TRBJ2-1; 8 bases match TRBD2. The V segment lost 8 bases and the J segment 0 bases; nucleotides outside the gene matches: 9. CDR3 length equals 16 residues. From germline, CDR1 is MNHNS and CDR2 SASEGT.

This clonotype was detected many times. CDR3 sequence: CASMNRGAAFF. DNA of the CDR3: TGTGCCAGCATGAATAGGGGTGCGGCTTTCTTT. This chain links TRBV6-4 with TRBJ1-1, with D possibly being TRBD1 (5 bases). The V gene's germline CDR1 is MRHNA and CDR2 SNTAGT. V was pared by 7 bases and J by 11 bases, with 14 bases between. The CDR3 is 11 amino acids.

This clonotype came up a few times. This CDR3 is CASSLIGPGLAYTGELFF. The DNA of the CDR3 is TGTGCCAGCAGCTTAATAGGCCCGGGACTAGCGTACACCGGGGAGCTGTTTTTT. V is TRBV7-3 and J is TRBJ2-2, with 10 bases that match TRBD2. The CDR3 spans 18 residues. With 1 base clipped from V and 3 bases from J, the junction kept 8 bases outside the gene matches. Germline V CDR1 and CDR2: SGHTA, FQGTGA.

This clonotype appeared a few times. The gene calls are TRBV24-1 and TRBJ2-7; TRBD1 aligns across 10 bases. The CDR3 covers 15 residues. Germline CDR1 is KGHDR and CDR2 is SFDVKD. The J segment lost 5 bases and the V segment lost 3 bases, leaving 6 bases of the junction unmatched. CDR3 sequence reads: CATSDPPGQGHEQYF. For the CDR3, the DNA is TGTGCCACCAGTGATCCTCCGGGACAGGGGCACGAGCAGTACTTC.

There are a few counts of this clonotype. A much larger clone lies a single base off, so this may be a read error. This chain uses TRBV12-3 or TRBV12-4 with TRBJ1-5; D uncertain. This CDR3 is 14 amino acids long. The CDR3 nucleotides read TGTGCCAGCAGTTTAGGACTTACAAATCGGCCCCAGCATTTT. It specifies CASSLGLTNRPQHF.

This rearrangement joins TRBV9 to TRBJ2-7, with 8 positions matching TRBD2. CDR1 is SGDLS, CDR2 YYNGEE, per germline. This CDR3 contains 15 residues. Unmatched junction bases numbered 7, after V lost 3 bases and J lost 2 bases. CDR3 DNA sequence: TGTGCCAGCAGCGCGGGAGGGGGAGGAGCCTACGAGCAGTACTTC. Translating it yields CASSAGGGGAYEQYF.

There are a few counts of this clonotype. The rearrangement joins TRBV24-1 to TRBJ2-7; unclear D gene. CDR1 and CDR2 (germline): KGHDR, SFDVKD. This CDR3 contains 15 residues. V was clipped by 3 bases and J by 0 bases, with 11 bases between them. CDR3 sequence reads: CATSDHRRGSYEQYF. The CDR3 DNA is TGTGCCACCAGTGATCACAGACGCGGCTCCTACGAGCAGTACTTC.

V gene TRBV6-2 or TRBV6-3 combines with J gene TRBJ1-4; D may be TRBD1 (5 bases). The CDR3 spans 19 residues. Trimming removed 4 bases from V and 0 bases from J, with 21 bases in between. The germline gives CDR1 MNHEY, CDR2 SVGEGT. The CDR3 bases are TGTGCCAGCAGTTCCAGGGTCGCTGCGGGCACCCCAACTAATGAAAAACTGTTTTTT. It translates to CASSSRVAAGTPTNEKLFF.

This clonotype was counted only a few times. V gene TRBV6-2 or TRBV6-3 combines with J gene TRBJ2-1, with 7 bases matching TRBD2. The CDR3 contains 15 residues. V dropped 2 bases and J dropped 4; count of bases not matched to a gene: 5. Germline V gives CDR1 MNHEY, CDR2 SVGEGT. The CDR3 sequence: CASSYAGEAYNEQFF. The CDR3 DNA is TGTGCCAGCAGTTACGCGGGAGAAGCTTACAATGAGCAGTTCTTC.

The J gene is TRBJ2-2, the V gene TRBV10-2, with D perhaps assigned TRBD1 or TRBD2 (6 bases each). V was pared by 2 bases and J by 4 bases, with 11 bases between. This CDR3 has 15 residues. Germline lookup yields CDR1 WSHSY and CDR2 SAAADI. The DNA of the CDR3 is TGCGCCAGCAGTGAGGCAGGGGAGGTCACCGGGGAGCTGTTTTTT. Translation: CASSEAGEVTGELFF.

The J gene is TRBJ1-3, the V gene TRBV25-1, with a tentative D call TRBD1 (6 bases). Germline values: CDR1 MGHDK, CDR2 SYGVNS. V lost 3 bases to trimming and J lost 2 bases, with 14 bases between them. The CDR3 has 16 amino acids. The CDR3 protein is CASSERGSFPGNTIYF. In DNA, the CDR3 is TGTGCCAGCAGTGAGAGGGGGTCTTTTCCTGGAAACACCATATATTTT.

The rearrangement links TRBV3-1 to TRBJ2-5; D gene uncertain. V lost 2 bases to trimming and J lost 3 bases, with 13 bases between them. Germline V CDR1 and CDR2: LGHDT, YNNKEL (reference sequence). The CDR3 spans 15 residues. In DNA form, the CDR3 reads TGTGCCAGCAGCCAACTTAGTTCGATAGAAGAGACCCAGTACTTC. Translating gives CASSQLSSIEETQYF.

This clonotype came up many times. The chain has TRBV5-1 and TRBJ2-7, with D tentatively TRBD2 (6 bases). The V end was cut by 10 bases, the J end by 3 bases, with 17 bases between. Germline V gene sequence: CDR1 SGHRS, CDR2 YFSETQ. The CDR3 has 13 residues. Here the CDR3 DNA reads TGCGCCCCCCCCCCTAGCGAAAACTACGAGCAGTACTTC. Translating gives CAPPPSENYEQYF.